The sample holds a few counts of the clone carrying this T cell receptor (beta chain). Its antigen is still unknown. This sample is part of a study of blood T cells in healthy people across ages. Using a J-beta primer mix together with a sample-barcoded 5' primer, a second PCR was run for roughly 7 to 12 cycles. One entry per CDR3 protein results from TCRdb running MiXCR on the 5' RACE reads. The top ten clones hold 9.4% of a sample with fewer than 800,000 distinct CDR3 sequences, around 25% of them seen once. Trimming left V 0 bases short and J 4 bases short, with 11 bases between. Germline loops: CDR1 SGDLS, CDR2 YYNGEE. The CDR3 covers 14 residues. Overall study results and limits: Per-million-T-cell TCR beta diversity fell roughly linearly with age.

This sample also appeared in a second study, on T cells of mothers and their children.

The V gene is TRBV9, the J gene TRBJ2-7; perhaps TRBD1 as D (5 bases). The source material was blood. The TCR comes from a boy between 10 and 17 years old in good health. The CDR3 DNA reads TGTGCCAGCAGCGTAGGGGCCCCAGGGTACGAGCAGTACTTC. Protein sequence: CASSVGAPGYEQYF.